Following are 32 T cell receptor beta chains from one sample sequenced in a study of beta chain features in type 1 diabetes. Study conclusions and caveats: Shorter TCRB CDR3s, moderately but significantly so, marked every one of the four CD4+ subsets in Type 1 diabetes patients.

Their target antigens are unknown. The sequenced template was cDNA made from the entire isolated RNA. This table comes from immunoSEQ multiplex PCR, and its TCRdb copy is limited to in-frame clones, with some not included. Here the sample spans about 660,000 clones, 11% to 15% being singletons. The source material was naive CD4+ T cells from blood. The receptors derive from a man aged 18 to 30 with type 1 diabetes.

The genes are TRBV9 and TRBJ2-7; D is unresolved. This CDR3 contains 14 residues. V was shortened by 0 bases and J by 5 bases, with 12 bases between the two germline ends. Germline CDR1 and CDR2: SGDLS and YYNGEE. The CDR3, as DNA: TGTGCCAGCAGCGTAGTTTCAGGCGGAGACGAGCAGTACTTC. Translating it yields CASSVVSGGDEQYF.

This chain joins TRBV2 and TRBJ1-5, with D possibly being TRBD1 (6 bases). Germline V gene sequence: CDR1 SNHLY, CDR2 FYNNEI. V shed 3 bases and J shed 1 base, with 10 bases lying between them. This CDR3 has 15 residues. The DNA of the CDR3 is TGTGCCAGCAGTGATAGGACAGTCAGCAATCAGCCCCAGCATTTT. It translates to CASSDRTVSNQPQHF. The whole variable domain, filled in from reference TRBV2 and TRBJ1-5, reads EPEVTQTPSHQVTQMGQEVILRCVPISNHLYFYWYRQILGQKVEFLVSFYNNEISEKSEIFDDQFSVERPDGSNFTLKIRSTKLEDSAMYFCASSDRTVSNQPQHFGDGTRLSIL.

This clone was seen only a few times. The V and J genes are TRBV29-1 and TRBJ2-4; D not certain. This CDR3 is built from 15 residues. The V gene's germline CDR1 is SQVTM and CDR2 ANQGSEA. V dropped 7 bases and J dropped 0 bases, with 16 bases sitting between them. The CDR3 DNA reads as TGCAGCGCCCTGACTGTTCCGGCAGCCAAAAACATTCAGTACTTC. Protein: CSALTVPAAKNIQYF.

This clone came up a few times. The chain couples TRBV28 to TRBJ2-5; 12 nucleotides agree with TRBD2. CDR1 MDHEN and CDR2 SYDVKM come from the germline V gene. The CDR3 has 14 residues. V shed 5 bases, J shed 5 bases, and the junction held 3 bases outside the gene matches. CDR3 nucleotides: TGTGCCAGCAGTCTAGCGGGAGGGGAGGAGACCCAGTACTTC. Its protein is CASSLAGGEETQYF.

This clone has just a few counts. The DNA of the CDR3 is TGTGCCAGCAGCAATGGGGGTCTGGGGAATGAGCAGTTCTTC. Translation gives CASSNGGLGNEQFF. The chain employs TRBV7-6 and TRBJ2-1; D tentatively fits TRBD1 or TRBD2 (5 bases each). Germline values: CDR1 SGHVS, CDR2 FNYEAQ. Deletions cut 5 bases from V and 7 bases from J, with 15 bases between. The CDR3 has 14 amino acids.

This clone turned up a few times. The CDR3 sequence: CAWSLRLNEKLFF. The CDR3 nucleotides read TGTGCCTGGAGTCTCAGACTTAATGAAAAACTGTTTTTT. V usage is TRBV30 and J usage is TRBJ1-4; D gene ambiguous. Germline V CDR1 and CDR2: GTSNPN, SVGIG (reference sequence). V was clipped by 2 bases and J by 4 bases, with 8 bases between them. The CDR3 is made up of 13 amino acids.

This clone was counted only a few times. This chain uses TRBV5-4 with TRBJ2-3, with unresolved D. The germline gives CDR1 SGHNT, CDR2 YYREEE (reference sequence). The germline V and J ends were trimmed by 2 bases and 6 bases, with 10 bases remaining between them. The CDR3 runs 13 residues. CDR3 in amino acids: CASSLDRGDTQYF. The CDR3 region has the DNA TGTGCCAGCAGCTTAGATCGTGGGGATACGCAGTATTTT.

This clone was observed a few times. The DNA of the CDR3 is TGCGCCAGCAGCCCCCGAGTAGGTTACGAGCAGTACTTC. It is translated as CASSPRVGYEQYF. This chain uses TRBV4-3 with TRBJ2-7, with no clear D. Trimming took off 4 bases at V and 4 bases at J, with 11 bases between the two ends. The CDR3 loop spans 13 amino acids. Germline V gene data show CDR1 as LGHNA and CDR2 as YSLEER.

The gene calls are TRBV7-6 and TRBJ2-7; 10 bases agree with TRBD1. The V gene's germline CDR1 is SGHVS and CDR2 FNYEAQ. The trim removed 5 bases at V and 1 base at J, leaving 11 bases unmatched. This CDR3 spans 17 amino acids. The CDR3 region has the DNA TGTGCCAGCAGCCGTCCCGGGACAGGGGTCGGTTCCTACGAGCAGTACTTC. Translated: CASSRPGTGVGSYEQYF.

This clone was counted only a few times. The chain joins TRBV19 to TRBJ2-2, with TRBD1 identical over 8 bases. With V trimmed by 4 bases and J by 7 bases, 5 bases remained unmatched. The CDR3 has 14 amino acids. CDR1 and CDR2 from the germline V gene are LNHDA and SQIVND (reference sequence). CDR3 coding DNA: TGTGCCAGTAGTAAGGACAGGGTGGACGGGGAGCTGTTTTTT. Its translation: CASSKDRVDGELFF.

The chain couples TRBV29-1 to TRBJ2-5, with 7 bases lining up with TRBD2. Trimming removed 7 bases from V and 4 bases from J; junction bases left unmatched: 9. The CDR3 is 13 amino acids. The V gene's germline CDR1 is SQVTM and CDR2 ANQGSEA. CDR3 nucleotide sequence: TGCAGCGCTGTAGCGTCGGGAGGAGAGACCCAGTACTTC. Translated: CSAVASGGETQYF.

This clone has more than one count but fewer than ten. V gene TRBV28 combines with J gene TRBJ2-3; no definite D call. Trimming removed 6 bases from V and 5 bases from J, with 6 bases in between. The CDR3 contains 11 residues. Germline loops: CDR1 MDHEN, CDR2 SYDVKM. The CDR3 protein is CASRLLDTQYF. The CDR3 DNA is TGTGCCAGCAGGCTCTTAGATACGCAGTATTTT. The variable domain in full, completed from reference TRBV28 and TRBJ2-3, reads DVKVTQSSRYLVKRTGEKVFLECVQDMDHENMFWYRQDPGLGLRLIYFSYDVKMKEKGDIPEGYSVSREKKERFSLILESASTNQTSMYLCASRLLDTQYFGPGTRLTVL.

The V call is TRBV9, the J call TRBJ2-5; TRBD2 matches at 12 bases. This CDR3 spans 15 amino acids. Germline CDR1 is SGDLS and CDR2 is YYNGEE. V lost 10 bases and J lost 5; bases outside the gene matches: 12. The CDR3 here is CARPETSGRLETQYF. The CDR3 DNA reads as TGTGCCCGCCCCGAAACTAGCGGGAGGTTGGAGACCCAGTACTTC. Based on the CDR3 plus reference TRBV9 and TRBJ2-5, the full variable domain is DSGVTQTPKHLITATGQRVTLRCSPRSGDLSVYWYQQSLDQGLQFLIQYYNGEERAKGNILERFSAQQFPDLHSELNLSSLELGDSALYFCARPETSGRLETQYFGPGTRLLVL.

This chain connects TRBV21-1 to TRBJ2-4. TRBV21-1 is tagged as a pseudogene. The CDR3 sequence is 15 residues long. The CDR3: CASTPRALPIDNQYF. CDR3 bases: TGTGCCAGCACCCCACGGGCGTTACCCATCGATAATCAGTACTTC.

CDR3 coding DNA: TGTGCCAGCAGCCATCGCTTTAACGAGCAGTACTTC. Its protein is CASSHRFNEQYF. The chain recombines TRBV4-2 with TRBJ2-7; D ambiguous. V lost 3 bases, J lost 5 bases, and 8 bases lay in between. Germline V gives CDR1 LGHNA, CDR2 YNFKEQ. This CDR3 region has 12 residues.

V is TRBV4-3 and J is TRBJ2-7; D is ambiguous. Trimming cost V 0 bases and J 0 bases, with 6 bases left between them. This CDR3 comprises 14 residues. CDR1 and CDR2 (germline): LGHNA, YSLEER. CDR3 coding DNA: TGCGCCAGCAGCCAAGAAGGCACCTCCTACGAGCAGTACTTC. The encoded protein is CASSQEGTSYEQYF.

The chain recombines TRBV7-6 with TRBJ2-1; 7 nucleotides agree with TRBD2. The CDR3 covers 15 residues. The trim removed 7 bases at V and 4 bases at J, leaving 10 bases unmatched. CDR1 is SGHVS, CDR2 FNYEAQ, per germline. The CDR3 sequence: CASTTLGLGYNEQFF. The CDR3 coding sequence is TGTGCCAGCACAACTCTCGGACTAGGTTACAATGAGCAGTTCTTC. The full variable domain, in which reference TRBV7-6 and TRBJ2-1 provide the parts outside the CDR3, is GAGVSQSPRYKVTKRGQDVALRCDPISGHVSLYWYRQALGQGPEFLTYFNYEAQQDKSGLPNDRFSAERPEGSISTLTIQRTEQRDSAMYRCASTTLGLGYNEQFFGPGTRLTVL.

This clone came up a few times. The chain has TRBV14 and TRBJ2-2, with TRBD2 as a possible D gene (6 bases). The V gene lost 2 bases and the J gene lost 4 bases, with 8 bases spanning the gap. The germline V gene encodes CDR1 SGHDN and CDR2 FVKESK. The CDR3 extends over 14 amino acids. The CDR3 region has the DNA TGTGCCAGCAGCCAAAACGGGGGCACCGGGGAGCTGTTTTTT. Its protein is CASSQNGGTGELFF. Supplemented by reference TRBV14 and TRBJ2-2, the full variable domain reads EAGVTQFPSHSVIEKGQTVTLRCDPISGHDNLYWYRRVMGKEIKFLLHFVKESKQDESGMPNNRFLAERTGGTYSTLKVQPAELEDSGVYFCASSQNGGTGELFFGEGSRLTVL.

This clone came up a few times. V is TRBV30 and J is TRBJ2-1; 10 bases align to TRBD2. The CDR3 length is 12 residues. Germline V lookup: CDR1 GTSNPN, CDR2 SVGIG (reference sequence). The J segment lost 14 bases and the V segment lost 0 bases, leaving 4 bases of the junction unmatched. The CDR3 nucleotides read TGTGCCTGGAGTGTACTAGCGGGACAGGAGTTCTTC. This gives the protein CAWSVLAGQEFF.

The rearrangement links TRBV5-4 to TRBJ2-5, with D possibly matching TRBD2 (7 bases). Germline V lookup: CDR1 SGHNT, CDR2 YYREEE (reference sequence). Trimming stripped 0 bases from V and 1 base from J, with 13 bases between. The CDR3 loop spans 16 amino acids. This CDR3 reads CASSLATGGSQETQYF. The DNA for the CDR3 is TGTGCCAGCAGCTTGGCCACGGGGGGCTCCCAAGAGACCCAGTACTTC.

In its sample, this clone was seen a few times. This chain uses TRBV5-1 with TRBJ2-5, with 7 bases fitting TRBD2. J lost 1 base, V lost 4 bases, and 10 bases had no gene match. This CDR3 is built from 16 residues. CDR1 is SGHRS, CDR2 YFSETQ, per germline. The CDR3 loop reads CASSPALASGQETQYF. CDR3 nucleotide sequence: TGCGCCAGCAGCCCAGCTCTGGCTAGCGGCCAAGAGACCCAGTACTTC.

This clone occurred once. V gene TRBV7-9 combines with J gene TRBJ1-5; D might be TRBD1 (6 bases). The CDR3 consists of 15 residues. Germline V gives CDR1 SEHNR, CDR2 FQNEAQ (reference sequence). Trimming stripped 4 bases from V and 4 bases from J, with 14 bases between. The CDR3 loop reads CASSSADRWNQPQHF. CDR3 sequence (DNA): TGTGCCAGCAGCTCCGCCGACAGGTGGAATCAGCCCCAGCATTTT.

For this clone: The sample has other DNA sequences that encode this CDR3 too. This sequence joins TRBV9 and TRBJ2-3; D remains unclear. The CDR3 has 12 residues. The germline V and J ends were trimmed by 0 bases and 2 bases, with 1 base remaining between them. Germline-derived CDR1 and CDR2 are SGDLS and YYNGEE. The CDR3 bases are TGTGCCAGCAGCGTAGACACAGATACGCAGTATTTT. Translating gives CASSVDTDTQYF.

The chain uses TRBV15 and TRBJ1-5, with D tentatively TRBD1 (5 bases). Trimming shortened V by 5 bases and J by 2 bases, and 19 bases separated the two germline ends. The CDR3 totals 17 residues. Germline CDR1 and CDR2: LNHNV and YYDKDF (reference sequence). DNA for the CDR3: TGTGCCACCAGCCCGGGACTCTTAACCCAGGGCAATCAGCCCCAGCATTTT. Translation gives CATSPGLLTQGNQPQHF. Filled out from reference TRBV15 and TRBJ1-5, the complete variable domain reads DAMVIQNPRYQVTQFGKPVTLSCSQTLNHNVMYWYQQKSSQAPKLLFHYYDKDFNNEADTPDNFQSRRPNTSFCFLDIRSPGLGDTAMYLCATSPGLLTQGNQPQHFGDGTRLSIL.

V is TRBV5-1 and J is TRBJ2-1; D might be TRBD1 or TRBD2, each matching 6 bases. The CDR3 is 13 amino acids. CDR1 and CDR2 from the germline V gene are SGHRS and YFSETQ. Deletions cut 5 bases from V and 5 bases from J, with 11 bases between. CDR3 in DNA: TGCGCCAGCAGTCCGAGGGGGGACAATGAGCAGTTCTTC. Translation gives CASSPRGDNEQFF.

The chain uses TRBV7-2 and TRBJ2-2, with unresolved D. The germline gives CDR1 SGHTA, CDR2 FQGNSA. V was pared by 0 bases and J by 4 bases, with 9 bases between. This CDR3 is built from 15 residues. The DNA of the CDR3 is TGTGCCAGCAGCTTAGCGCGTCGCGTCACCGGGGAGCTGTTTTTT. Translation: CASSLARRVTGELFF.

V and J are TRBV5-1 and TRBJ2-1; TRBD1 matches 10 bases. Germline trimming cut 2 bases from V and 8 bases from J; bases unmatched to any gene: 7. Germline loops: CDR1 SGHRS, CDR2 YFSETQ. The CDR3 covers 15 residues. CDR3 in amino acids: CASSFFGTGEDEQFF. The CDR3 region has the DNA TGCGCCAGCAGCTTCTTCGGGACAGGGGAAGATGAGCAGTTCTTC. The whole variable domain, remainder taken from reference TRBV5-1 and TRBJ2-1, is KAGVTQTPRYLIKTRGQQVTLSCSPISGHRSVSWYQQTPGQGLQFLFEYFSETQRNKGNFPGRFSGRQFSNSRSEMNVSTLELGDSALYLCASSFFGTGEDEQFFGPGTRLTVL.

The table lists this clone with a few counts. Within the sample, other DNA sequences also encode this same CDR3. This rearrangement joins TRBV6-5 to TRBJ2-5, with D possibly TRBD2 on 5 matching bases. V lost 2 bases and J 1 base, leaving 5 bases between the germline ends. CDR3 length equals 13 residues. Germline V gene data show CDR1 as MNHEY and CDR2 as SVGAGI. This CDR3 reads CASSYRGQETQYF. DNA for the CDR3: TGTGCCAGCAGTTACCGGGGCCAAGAGACCCAGTACTTC.

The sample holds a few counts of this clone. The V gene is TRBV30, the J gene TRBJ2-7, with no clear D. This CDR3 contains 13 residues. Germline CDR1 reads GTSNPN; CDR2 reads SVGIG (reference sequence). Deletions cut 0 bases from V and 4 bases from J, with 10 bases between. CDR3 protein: CAWSVNSIYEQYF. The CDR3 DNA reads TGTGCCTGGAGTGTTAACTCGATATACGAGCAGTACTTC.

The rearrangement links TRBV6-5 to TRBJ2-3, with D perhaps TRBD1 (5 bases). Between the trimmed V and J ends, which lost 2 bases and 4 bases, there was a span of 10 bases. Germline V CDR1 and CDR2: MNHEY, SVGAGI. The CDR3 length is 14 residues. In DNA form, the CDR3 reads TGTGCCAGCAGTTACGGGGCACCACCAGATACGCAGTATTTT. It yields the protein CASSYGAPPDTQYF.

The CDR3 protein is CASSRTLDRGSTDTQYF. Written as DNA, the CDR3 is TGTGCCAGCAGCCGAACGCTCGACAGGGGAAGCACAGATACGCAGTATTTT. V is TRBV4-2 and J is TRBJ2-3; the match to TRBD1 covers 8 bases. This CDR3 is 17 amino acids long. Per the germline V gene, CDR1 is LGHNA and CDR2 is YNFKEQ. The V segment lost 4 bases and the J segment 0 bases; nucleotides outside the gene matches: 9.

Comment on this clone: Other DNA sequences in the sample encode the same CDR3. The chain's CDR3 is CASSGNMNTEAFF. The CDR3 coding sequence is TGTGCCAGCAGTGGGAACATGAACACTGAAGCTTTCTTT. J is TRBJ1-1 and V is TRBV2; unclear D gene. The germline V gene has CDR1 SNHLY and CDR2 FYNNEI. The CDR3 runs 13 residues. The germline V and J ends were trimmed by 4 bases and 0 bases, with 6 bases remaining between them.